The next 27 T cell receptor beta chains were all read from a single sample in a study of glioma-infiltrating T cells after dendritic cell vaccination. Using immunoSEQ multiplex PCR, the repertoire was profiled, and TCRdb retains in-frame clones only, with some absent. This table holds 25,000 to 35,000 clones, roughly 90% found once. The sample in question was blood, obtained before dendritic cell vaccination. The receptors stem from a human donor with glioblastoma.

In DNA, the CDR3 is TGTGCCAGCAGTTACTCGGGGAGGAGCTCCTACGAGCAGTACTTC. Amino acid sequence: CASSYSGRSSYEQYF. The rearrangement uses TRBV6-5 and TRBJ2-7; D might be TRBD2 (6 bases). Trimming took 0 bases from V and 0 from J, leaving 9 bases between them. The germline gives CDR1 MNHEY, CDR2 SVGAGI. CDR3 length: 15 residues.

This chain joins TRBV11-3 and TRBJ2-3; D is perhaps TRBD1 (6 bases). The V end lost 2 bases, the J end lost 0 bases, and 9 bases lay between the germline ends. Germline CDR1 is SGHNT and CDR2 is YENEEA. CDR3 length: 15 amino acids. The CDR3 loop is CASSLWGRSTDTQYF. The CDR3 bases are TGTGCCAGCAGCTTATGGGGGCGTAGCACAGATACGCAGTATTTT.

The CDR3 DNA reads TGTGCCAGCAGGCAAGACGGGGGGCACACTGAAGCTTTCTTT. Its translation: CASRQDGGHTEAFF. The rearrangement joins TRBV6-1 to TRBJ1-1, with D perhaps matching TRBD1 (6 bases). The germline gives CDR1 MNHNS, CDR2 SASEGT. V lost 6 bases and J 3 bases, leaving 14 bases between the germline ends. The CDR3 runs 14 residues.

The chain joins TRBV10-2 to TRBJ2-3, with D perhaps matching TRBD2 (6 bases). Germline CDR1 reads WSHSY; CDR2 reads SAAADI. The V end was cut by 6 bases, the J end by 2 bases, with 12 bases between. CDR3 length: 14 amino acids. The CDR3 DNA reads TGCGCCAGCAGGCCGGCTAGCGCCACAGATACGCAGTATTTT. It codes for CASRPASATDTQYF.

The V gene is TRBV5-4, the J gene TRBJ1-1; D is ambiguous. V lost 2 bases to trimming and J lost 1 base, with 6 bases between them. The CDR3 contains 13 residues. In germline, CDR1 is SGHNT, CDR2 YYREEE (reference sequence). CDR3 loop: CASSFAQNTEAFF. In nucleotides, the CDR3 is TGTGCCAGCAGCTTTGCACAGAACACTGAAGCTTTCTTT. The whole variable domain, remainder taken from reference TRBV5-4 and TRBJ1-1, is ETGVTQSPTHLIKTRGQQVTLRCSSQSGHNTVSWYQQALGQGPQFIFQYYREEENGRGNFPPRFSGLQFPNYSSELNVNALELDDSALYLCASSFAQNTEAFFGQGTRLTVV.

The V and J genes are TRBV12-5 and TRBJ2-5; no definite D call. The germline gives CDR1 LGHNT, CDR2 FRNRAP. There are 11 residues in the CDR3. V was trimmed by 2 bases and J by 9 bases, leaving 7 bases between them. The CDR3 coding sequence is TGTGCTAGTGGTTTGTCCGGTGCCCAGTACTTC. Its translation is CASGLSGAQYF.

This chain links TRBV6-1 with TRBJ2-2; D is possibly TRBD1 (6 bases). Between the trimmed V and J ends, which lost 5 bases and 1 base, there was a span of 8 bases. Germline values: CDR1 MNHNS, CDR2 SASEGT. The CDR3 has 14 amino acids. The CDR3 region is CASSRGQNTGELFF. In nucleotides, the CDR3 is TGTGCCAGCAGTCGGGGACAGAACACCGGGGAGCTGTTTTTT.

The rearrangement links TRBV27 to TRBJ1-4, with 7 bases lining up with TRBD1. The germline gives CDR1 MNHEY, CDR2 SMNVEV (reference sequence). Trimming at V came to 1 base and at J to 5 bases, leaving 13 bases not matched to a gene. The CDR3 is 18 residues long. The chain's CDR3 is CASSLLGFRTGQNEKLFF. CDR3 sequence (DNA): TGTGCCAGCAGTTTATTGGGTTTCAGAACGGGACAGAATGAAAAACTGTTTTTT.

V and J are TRBV27 and TRBJ2-4; TRBD2 aligns across 10 bases. J lost 1 base, V lost 6 bases, and 15 bases had no gene match. CDR3 length: 19 amino acids. CDR1 MNHEY and CDR2 SMNVEV come from the germline V gene (reference sequence). CDR3 loop: CASRGGRFSGGSAKNIQYF. The CDR3 DNA reads TGTGCCAGCAGAGGGGGCCGTTTTAGCGGGGGGTCGGCCAAAAACATTCAGTACTTC.

The chain carries TRBV6-4 and TRBJ2-1, with TRBD2 identical over 11 bases. V lost 4 bases, J lost 9 bases, and 8 bases stayed unmatched. The germline V gene encodes CDR1 MRHNA and CDR2 SNTAGT. CDR3 length: 15 amino acids. The CDR3 DNA sequence: TGTGCCAGCAGTGGCGTAGCGGGGGGGCCGGGTGAGCAGTTCTTC. It specifies CASSGVAGGPGEQFF.

The rearrangement links TRBV7-9 to TRBJ1-2, with 8 nucleotides matching TRBD1. Germline loops: CDR1 SEHNR, CDR2 FQNEAQ (reference sequence). The length of the CDR3 is 15 residues. The V and J ends lost 0 bases and 7 bases, in that order; junction bases with no gene match: 7. CDR3: CASSLAPDRGSGYTF. CDR3 sequence (DNA): TGTGCCAGCAGCTTAGCACCCGACAGGGGAAGTGGCTACACCTTC. The variable domain in full, with the rest retrieved from reference TRBV7-9 and TRBJ1-2, is DTGVSQNPRHKITKRGQNVTFRCDPISEHNRLYWYRQTLGQGPEFLTYFQNEAQLEKSRLLSDRFSAERPKGSFSTLEIQRTEQGDSAMYLCASSLAPDRGSGYTFGSGTRLTVV.

V and J are TRBV4-1 and TRBJ2-7; TRBD2 might be the D (5 bases). Germline V gene sequence: CDR1 MGHRA, CDR2 YSYEKL. Trimming stripped 1 base from V and 3 bases from J, with 22 bases between. This CDR3 is 18 amino acids long. The CDR3, as DNA: TGCGCCAGCAGCCAAGGGGCGACATTCGTAGAGGAGGACTACGAGCAGTACTTC. It yields the protein CASSQGATFVEEDYEQYF.

The chain couples TRBV4-1 to TRBJ2-1; D perhaps matches TRBD2 (7 bases). The germline CDR1 and CDR2 sequences are MGHRA and YSYEKL. The CDR3 extends over 14 amino acids. Deletions cut 2 bases from V and 9 bases from J, with 14 bases between. The CDR3 loop is CASSQRGGVAEQFF. The CDR3 region has the DNA TGCGCCAGCAGCCAAAGGGGGGGCGTTGCTGAGCAGTTCTTC.

The chain uses TRBV4-1 and TRBJ2-2; D may be TRBD2 (6 bases). The germline V gene has CDR1 MGHRA and CDR2 YSYEKL. The CDR3 runs 18 residues. Trimming took 1 base from V and 2 from J, leaving 17 bases between them. CDR3 residues: CASSQGGESGTNTGELFF. CDR3 in DNA: TGCGCCAGCAGCCAAGGGGGGGAGAGCGGAACTAACACCGGGGAGCTGTTTTTT.

The CDR3 nucleotides read TGCGCCAGCAGCTTGGTTGGGGGGTTCTCCTACGAGCAGTACTTC. Protein sequence: CASSLVGGFSYEQYF. The chain is built from TRBV5-1 and TRBJ2-7, with D perhaps TRBD2 (6 bases). Trimming stripped 0 bases from V and 0 bases from J, with 10 bases between. This CDR3 region has 15 residues. From germline, CDR1 is SGHRS and CDR2 YFSETQ.

This chain uses TRBV6-6 with TRBJ2-7; D possibly corresponds to TRBD2 (7 bases). Germline V gene lookup returns CDR1 MNHNY and CDR2 SVGAGI (reference sequence). V dropped 3 bases and J dropped 4 bases, with 13 bases sitting between them. The CDR3 is 14 residues long. The CDR3 DNA follows: TGTGCCAGCAGTTATGTAGGGGGGGGATACGAGCAGTACTTC. Its translation: CASSYVGGGYEQYF.

The V call is TRBV6-4, the J call TRBJ2-5; D call uncertain. The length of the CDR3 is 14 residues. The V gene's germline CDR1 is MRHNA and CDR2 SNTAGT. Deletions cut 5 bases from V and 1 base from J, with 11 bases between. The CDR3: CASSYGPIQETQYF. CDR3 DNA: TGTGCCAGCAGTTATGGGCCCATCCAAGAGACCCAGTACTTC.

The gene calls are TRBV5-1 and TRBJ2-7; 9 bases align to TRBD2. The CDR3 is 15 residues long. Germline CDR1 reads SGHRS; CDR2 reads YFSETQ. Losses at the gene ends were 4 bases for V and 2 bases for J; bases not matched to a gene: 7. The CDR3 nucleotides are TGCGCCAGCAGCGTATCCGGGACTAGCACCTACGAGCAGTACTTC. This encodes CASSVSGTSTYEQYF.

The gene calls are TRBV6-5 and TRBJ1-2; no firm D call. Per germline, CDR1 MNHEY and CDR2 SVGAGI. The CDR3 is made up of 13 amino acids. Trimming cost V 2 bases and J 7 bases, with 11 bases left between them. As DNA, the CDR3 is TGTGCCAGCAGTTACACCTACCGGGGTGGCTACACCTTC. As protein: CASSYTYRGGYTF.

The chain has TRBV5-1 and TRBJ2-5; D perhaps matches TRBD2 (5 bases). Trimming left V 0 bases short and J 2 bases short, with 5 bases between. The CDR3 is made up of 13 amino acids. Germline values: CDR1 SGHRS, CDR2 YFSETQ. The CDR3 loop reads CASSLGGQETQYF. In DNA, the CDR3 is TGCGCCAGCAGCTTGGGCGGGCAAGAGACCCAGTACTTC.

The chain combines TRBV5-1 with TRBJ2-5; 11 nucleotides agree with TRBD1. The CDR3 runs to 15 residues. Germline CDR1 SGHRS, CDR2 YFSETQ. V shed 4 bases and J 4 bases; nucleotides not matched to a gene: 6. CDR3 sequence reads: CASSLRTGGGETQYF. The CDR3 nucleotides are TGCGCCAGCAGCCTTAGGACAGGGGGCGGAGAGACCCAGTACTTC. The full variable domain, in which reference TRBV5-1 and TRBJ2-5 provide the parts outside the CDR3, is KAGVTQTPRYLIKTRGQQVTLSCSPISGHRSVSWYQQTPGQGLQFLFEYFSETQRNKGNFPGRFSGRQFSNSRSEMNVSTLELGDSALYLCASSLRTGGGETQYFGPGTRLLVL.

The CDR3 sequence: CASSLPGQGYTQYF. The CDR3, as DNA: TGTGCCAGCAGCCTGCCGGGACAGGGTTATACGCAGTATTTT. V usage is TRBV4-2 and J usage is TRBJ2-3, with 9 bases fitting TRBD1. Per germline, CDR1 LGHNA and CDR2 YNFKEQ. With 4 bases clipped from V and 7 bases from J, the junction kept 6 bases outside the gene matches. This CDR3 has 14 residues.

V is TRBV4-1 and J is TRBJ2-5; possible D gene TRBD2, 8 bases. This CDR3 comprises 19 residues. Per the germline V gene, CDR1 is MGHRA and CDR2 is YSYEKL. Trimming left V 2 bases short and J 4 bases short, with 26 bases between. The CDR3 DNA is TGCGCCAGCAGCCAACAGGGGGGTGGTAGCGGGGCCGCACGAGAGACCCAGTACTTC. Translating gives CASSQQGGGSGAARETQYF.

The chain carries TRBV6-5 and TRBJ1-1; TRBD1 matches 8 bases. CDR3 length: 15 residues. J lost 2 bases, V lost 6 bases, and 8 bases had no gene match. Germline V gives CDR1 MNHEY, CDR2 SVGAGI. The CDR3 loop is CASREFGTGNTEAFF. The CDR3, as DNA: TGTGCCAGCAGGGAGTTCGGGACAGGAAACACTGAAGCTTTCTTT.

The gene calls are TRBV7-9 and TRBJ1-6; D is uncertain. The CDR3 is made up of 16 amino acids. The germline gives CDR1 SEHNR, CDR2 FQNEAQ (reference sequence). The ends were cut back, 1 base at V and 0 bases at J, with 7 bases in the middle. CDR3 nucleotides: TGTGCCAGCAGCTTAGTTCGGGGCTCCTATAATTCACCCCTCCACTTT. Protein sequence: CASSLVRGSYNSPLHF. Full variable domain (rest looked up from reference TRBV7-9 and TRBJ1-6): DTGVSQNPRHKITKRGQNVTFRCDPISEHNRLYWYRQTLGQGPEFLTYFQNEAQLEKSRLLSDRFSAERPKGSFSTLEIQRTEQGDSAMYLCASSLVRGSYNSPLHFGNGTRLTVT.

This sequence joins TRBV19 and TRBJ1-1; 9 positions match TRBD1. This CDR3 has 14 amino acids. Losses at the gene ends were 4 bases for V and 3 bases for J; bases not matched to a gene: 3. Germline loops: CDR1 LNHDA, CDR2 SQIVND (reference sequence). Written as DNA, the CDR3 is TGTGCCAGTAGTAGGGACAGGGAAGACACTGAAGCTTTCTTT. This translates into CASSRDREDTEAFF.

The rearrangement joins TRBV15 to TRBJ1-6; 9 nucleotides match TRBD1. The CDR3 totals 15 residues. With V trimmed by 6 bases and J by 7 bases, 7 bases remained unmatched. Per the germline V gene, CDR1 is LNHNV and CDR2 is YYDKDF (reference sequence). CDR3 region: CATSLWGQGNSPLHF. The DNA for the CDR3 is TGTGCCACCAGTCTCTGGGGACAGGGAAATTCACCCCTCCACTTT.